These 11 T cell receptor beta chains share one sample of origin, sequenced in a study of T-cell reconstitution after alpha-beta-depleted transplantation in children. As it was prepared, the TCRbeta library received unique molecular identifiers. One entry per CDR3 protein, called by TCRdb with MiXCR from the PCR reads. The sample contains about 610,000 distinct CDR3 sequences, 25% to 30% of which appear only once. The material was PBMCs, obtained before TCRalphabeta/CD19-depleted stem cell transplant. These receptors all come from a boy less than two years old with Wiskott-Aldrich syndrome, due to receive a stem cell transplant.

At least ten counts were recorded for this clonotype. The chain recombines TRBV5-6 with TRBJ2-2; no clear D gene. Trimming pared 0 bases from V and 6 bases from J, leaving 6 bases between. This CDR3 contains 13 residues. Germline loops: CDR1 SGHDT, CDR2 YYEEEE. CDR3 in amino acids: CASSLALPGELFF. The CDR3 DNA follows: TGTGCCAGCAGCTTGGCCCTCCCCGGGGAGCTGTTTTTT.

This chain links TRBV14 with TRBJ2-3, with 15 bases lining up with TRBD2. Looked up from germline, CDR1 is SGHDN and CDR2 is FVKESK. The CDR3 consists of 19 residues. V was pared by 0 bases and J by 3 bases, with 7 bases of the junction left unmatched. CDR3 region: CASSQDLGLAGGLTDTQYF. The DNA for the CDR3 is TGTGCCAGCAGCCAAGATCTCGGACTAGCGGGAGGGTTAACAGATACGCAGTATTTT.

The V and J genes are TRBV12-3 or TRBV12-4 and TRBJ2-1; TRBD2 matches 7 bases. The CDR3 is 15 amino acids. The V gene end was trimmed by 6 bases and the J gene end by 4 bases; junction bases not matched to a gene: 9. The CDR3 region is CASRLGGREYNEQFF. The DNA for the CDR3 is TGTGCCAGCAGACTCGGAGGGCGGGAGTACAATGAGCAGTTCTTC.

The V and J genes are TRBV7-2 and TRBJ2-4, with TRBD1 as a possible D gene (6 bases). Trimming took off 6 bases at V and 4 bases at J, with 19 bases between the two ends. The CDR3 covers 16 residues. The germline V gene has CDR1 SGHTA and CDR2 FQGNSA. DNA for the CDR3: TGTGCCAGCAGGTGGGGGCGGAGCGGTCGGAAAAACATTCAGTACTTC. It yields the protein CASRWGRSGRKNIQYF. Combining the CDR3 with reference TRBV7-2 and TRBJ2-4 gives the whole variable domain GAGVSQSPSNKVTEKGKDVELRCDPISGHTALYWYRQSLGQGLEFLIYFQGNSAPDKSGLPSDRFSAERTGGSVSTLTIQRTQQEDSAVYLCASRWGRSGRKNIQYFGAGTRLSVL.

This clonotype was seen only a few times. The rearrangement uses TRBV20-1 and TRBJ2-1; D is uncertain. CDR1 is DFQATT, CDR2 SNEGSKA, per germline (reference sequence). V dropped 1 base and J dropped 7 bases, with 5 bases sitting between them. CDR3 length: 11 amino acids. For the CDR3, the DNA is TGCAGTGCTAGAGTATCTAATGAGCAGTTCTTC. Translating it yields CSARVSNEQFF.

The V gene is TRBV7-6, the J gene TRBJ1-2, with 7 positions matching TRBD1. The CDR3 totals 15 residues. V lost 5 bases to trimming and J lost 2 bases; unmatched junction nucleotides: 8. Germline V gene data show CDR1 as SGHVS and CDR2 as FNYEAQ. The CDR3 sequence is CASSPGQPTNYGYTF. CDR3 sequence (DNA): TGTGCCAGCAGCCCGGGACAGCCGACCAACTATGGCTACACCTTC.

The gene calls are TRBV19 and TRBJ1-5; D is perhaps TRBD1 (5 bases). The germline V gene has CDR1 LNHDA and CDR2 SQIVND (reference sequence). The CDR3 sequence is 15 residues long. V lost 11 bases and J lost 0, with 17 bases in between. CDR3 amino acids: CASWEGSNSNQPQHF. CDR3 coding DNA: TGTGCCTCTTGGGAGGGGTCAAATAGCAATCAGCCCCAGCATTTT.

The chain employs TRBV5-1 and TRBJ2-2, with TRBD2 matching over 12 bases. Germline-derived CDR1 and CDR2 are SGHRS and YFSETQ. Trimming at V came to 1 base and at J to 2 bases, leaving 3 bases not matched to a gene. This CDR3 comprises 17 residues. Here the CDR3 reads CASSLLGLAGNTGELFF. The CDR3 coding sequence is TGCGCCAGCAGCTTGCTCGGACTAGCGGGAAACACCGGGGAGCTGTTTTTT.

This clonotype was found a few times. The chain recombines TRBV7-3 with TRBJ2-5; 8 bases match TRBD1. Germline loops: CDR1 SGHTA, CDR2 FQGTGA. Trimming removed 0 bases from V and 2 bases from J; junction bases left unmatched: 2. The CDR3 loop spans 15 amino acids. CDR3 amino acids: CASSLTGQVQETQYF. CDR3 DNA: TGTGCCAGCAGCTTAACGGGACAGGTACAAGAGACCCAGTACTTC.

This clonotype has more than one count but fewer than ten. V gene TRBV28 combines with J gene TRBJ2-7; D gene uncertain. The CDR3 contains 10 residues. The V and J ends lost 2 bases and 13 bases respectively, with 9 bases between them. The germline gives CDR1 MDHEN, CDR2 SYDVKM. The CDR3 nucleotides read TGTGCCAGCAGTTTACAGCAGACTTACTTC. This gives the protein CASSLQQTYF.

This clonotype was observed a handful of times. The V call is TRBV20-1, the J call TRBJ2-7; D call uncertain. V lost 1 base and J 2 bases, leaving 15 bases between the germline ends. The CDR3 length is 15 residues. The germline V gene encodes CDR1 DFQATT and CDR2 SNEGSKA (reference sequence). CDR3 sequence reads: CSARVMTFLTYEQYF. The CDR3 DNA follows: TGCAGTGCTAGAGTGATGACATTCCTTACCTACGAGCAGTACTTC.